This T cell receptor (beta chain) was retrieved from a study of blood T cells in healthy people across ages. Study observations and caveats: Long-lived donors exceeded aged donors in naive CD4+ cells and diversity.

Germline loops: CDR1 MNHEY, CDR2 SMNVEV (reference sequence). V lost 2 bases and J 4 bases, leaving 13 bases between the germline ends. The CDR3 runs 15 residues. Primers used in a second PCR of roughly 6 to 11 cycles were a sample-barcoded 5' primer and a J-beta primer mix. Sequencing of every sample gave 3 million or more CDR3-containing paired-end reads. TCRdb re-derived calls from the 5' RACE reads in MiXCR, one entry per CDR3 protein. This repertoire shows over 1,200,000 distinct CDR3 sequences, 55% to 75% found once; its top ten account for roughly 6.3%. As to this clonotype: What it binds is unknown.

Sequences were obtained from blood. This sequence was found in a young man in good health. The rearrangement links TRBV27 to TRBJ2-3; possibly TRBD2 for D (6 bases). This chain's CDR3 is CASSLGEEYADTQYF. CDR3 nucleotide sequence: TGTGCCAGCAGTTTAGGGGAGGAGTACGCAGATACGCAGTATTTT.